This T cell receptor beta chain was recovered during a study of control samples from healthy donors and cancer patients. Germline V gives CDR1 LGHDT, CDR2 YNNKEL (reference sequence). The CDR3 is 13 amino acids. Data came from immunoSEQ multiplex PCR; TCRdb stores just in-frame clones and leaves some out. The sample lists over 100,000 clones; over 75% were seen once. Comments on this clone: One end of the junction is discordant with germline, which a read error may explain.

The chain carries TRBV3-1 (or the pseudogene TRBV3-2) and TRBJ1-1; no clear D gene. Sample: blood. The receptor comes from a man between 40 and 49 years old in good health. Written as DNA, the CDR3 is TGTGCCAGCACCCAATTAATGGGCACTGAAGCTTTCTTT. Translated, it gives CASTQLMGTEAFF.